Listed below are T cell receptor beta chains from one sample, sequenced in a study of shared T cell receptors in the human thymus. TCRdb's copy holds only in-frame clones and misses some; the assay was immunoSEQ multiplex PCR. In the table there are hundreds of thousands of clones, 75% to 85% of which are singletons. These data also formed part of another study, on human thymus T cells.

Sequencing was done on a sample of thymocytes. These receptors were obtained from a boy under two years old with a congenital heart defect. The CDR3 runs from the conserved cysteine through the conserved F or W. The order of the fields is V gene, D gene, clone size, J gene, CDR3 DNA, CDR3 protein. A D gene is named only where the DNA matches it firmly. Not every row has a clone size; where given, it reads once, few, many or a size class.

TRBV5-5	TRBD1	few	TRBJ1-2	TGTGCCAGCAGCTTAACCGGGACAGGGGTATATGGCTACACCTTC	CASSLTGTGVYGYTF
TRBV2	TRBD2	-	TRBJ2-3	TGTGCCAGCGTGTCAGCGGGAGGGCCGGATACGCAGTATTTT	CASVSAGGPDTQYF
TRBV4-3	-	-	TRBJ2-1	TGCGCCAGCAGCCAAGATCGACGCGGGGACAGGGCCGCGGAGCGGGAGGGGTTTTTGGGGGTCTTC	CASSQDRRGDRAAEREGFLGVF
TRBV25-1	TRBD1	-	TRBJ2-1	TGTGCCAGCAGTGGGGGACAGGGGAGCTACAATGAGCAGTTCTTC	CASSGGQGSYNEQFF
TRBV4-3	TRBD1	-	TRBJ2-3	TGCGCCAGCGGCCCCTCCCGGGACAGGGGAAATTTAGATACGCAGTATTTT	CASGPSRDRGNLDTQYF
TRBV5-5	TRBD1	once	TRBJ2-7	TGTGCCAGCAGCGGAACCGGGACAGAACCCTACGAGCAGTACTTC	CASSGTGTEPYEQYF
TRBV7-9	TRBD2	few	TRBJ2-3	TGTGCCAGCAGCTTAGGCAGGACTAGCGGCAGCACAGATACGCAGTATTTT	CASSLGRTSGSTDTQYF
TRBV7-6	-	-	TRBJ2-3	TGTGCCAGCAGCCCTTACTTCTCACAGGGTCCAGATACGCAGTATTTT	CASSPYFSQGPDTQYF
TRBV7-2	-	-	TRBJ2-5	TGTGCCAGCAGCTTATTTGTAGCGGTCCAAGAGACCCAGTACTTC	CASSLFVAVQETQYF
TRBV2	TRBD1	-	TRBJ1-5	TGTGCCAGCAGTGGCCCACAGGGGGGTAATCAGCCCCAGCATTTT	CASSGPQGGNQPQHF
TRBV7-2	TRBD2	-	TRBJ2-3	TGTGCCAGCAGCCCGGGACTAGCGGGACCCACCCTTAGCACAGATACGCAGTATTTT	CASSPGLAGPTLSTDTQYF
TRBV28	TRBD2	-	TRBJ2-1	TGTGCCAGCAGTACCTCTTGTAGCGGGAATCCCTACAATGAGCAGTTCTTC	CASSTSCSGNPYNEQFF
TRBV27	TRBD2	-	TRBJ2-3	TGTGCCAGCAGTCTGGGGACTACTAGCGCAGATACGCAGTATTTT	CASSLGTTSADTQYF
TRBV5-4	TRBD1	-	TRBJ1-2	TGTGCCAGCAGCCTCCGACAGGGAGAAGACACCTTC	CASSLRQGEDTF
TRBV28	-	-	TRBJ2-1	TGTGCCAGCAGTTTGGTATGGGGGGGCGCCTACAATGAGCAGTTCTTC	CASSLVWGGAYNEQFF
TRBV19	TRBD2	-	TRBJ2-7	TGTGCCAGTAGTATGGTCTGGACTAGCGGGAGCACGACGCACGAGCAGTACTTC	CASSMVWTSGSTTHEQYF
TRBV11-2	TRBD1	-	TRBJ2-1	TGTGCCAGCAGCCCGACCCGGGACAGTAAAGACAATGAGCAGTTCTTC	CASSPTRDSKDNEQFF